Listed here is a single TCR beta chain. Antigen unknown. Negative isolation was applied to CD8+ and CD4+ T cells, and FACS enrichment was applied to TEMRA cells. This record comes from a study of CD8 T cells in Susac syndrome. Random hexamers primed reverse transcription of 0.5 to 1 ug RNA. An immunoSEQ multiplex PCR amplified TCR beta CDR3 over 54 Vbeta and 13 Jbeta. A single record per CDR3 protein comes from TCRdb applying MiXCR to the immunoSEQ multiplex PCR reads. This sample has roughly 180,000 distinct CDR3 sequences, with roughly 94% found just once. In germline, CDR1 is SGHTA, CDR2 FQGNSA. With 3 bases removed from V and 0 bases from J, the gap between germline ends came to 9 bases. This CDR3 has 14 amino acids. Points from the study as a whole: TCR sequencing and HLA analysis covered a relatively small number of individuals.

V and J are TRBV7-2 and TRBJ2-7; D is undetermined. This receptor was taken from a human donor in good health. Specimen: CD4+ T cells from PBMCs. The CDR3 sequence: CASSFGSASYEQYF. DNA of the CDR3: TGTGCCAGCAGCTTCGGTTCAGCCTCCTACGAGCAGTACTTC.